The 9 T cell receptor beta chains in this list originate from one sample, sequenced in a study of shared clonotypes between healthy human individuals. CD45RO-negative, CCR7-selected cells formed the naive CD8 fraction, which excluded terminally differentiated effector memory CD45RA+ cells. Sequencing was performed with immunoSEQ multiplex PCR; in TCRdb, only in-frame clones are kept and a portion is missing. This table has hundreds of thousands of clones, roughly 98% appearing once. The source material was naive CD8+ T cells sorted from blood. The receptors were gathered from a man aged 25-45 years in good health.

The gene calls are TRBV11-3 and TRBJ2-1, with D tentatively TRBD2 (5 bases). CDR1 and CDR2 (germline): SGHNT, YENEEA. Trimming left V 1 base short and J 9 bases short, with 10 bases between. CDR3 length: 13 amino acids. CDR3 sequence (DNA): TGTGCCAGCAGCTTAGGTGAGGGTAGTGAGCAGTTCTTC. It is translated as CASSLGEGSEQFF.

This chain connects TRBV5-5 to TRBJ1-1; no reliable D call. V gave up 0 bases and J gave up 8 bases, with 5 bases separating them. CDR1 SGHKS and CDR2 YYEKEE come from the germline V gene (reference sequence). The CDR3 sequence is 11 residues long. CDR3 DNA: TGTGCCAGCAGCTTGGACGGCGAAGCTTTCTTT. This gives the protein CASSLDGEAFF.

This chain connects TRBV9 to TRBJ2-3, with D hard to call. Germline CDR1 and CDR2: SGDLS and YYNGEE. This CDR3 has 17 amino acids. V dropped 3 bases and J dropped 0 bases, with 17 bases sitting between them. The DNA of the CDR3 is TGTGCCAGCAGCGAGAATCCCCCAGAGGCTAGCACAGATACGCAGTATTTT. It specifies CASSENPPEASTDTQYF.

Comments on this clone: Other nucleotide sequences in the sample specify the same CDR3. V is TRBV2 and J is TRBJ2-1, with D possibly being TRBD1 or TRBD2 (5 bases each). Trimming removed 3 bases from V and 2 bases from J, with 11 bases in between. CDR3 length: 15 residues. Germline lookup yields CDR1 SNHLY and CDR2 FYNNEI. CDR3 region: CASSEGLAAYNEQFF. DNA of the CDR3: TGTGCCAGCAGTGAGGGGCTAGCAGCCTACAATGAGCAGTTCTTC.

The rearrangement uses TRBV7-9 and TRBJ1-1; TRBD1 might be the D (6 bases). The V gene's germline CDR1 is SEHNR and CDR2 FQNEAQ (reference sequence). Trimming left V 1 base short and J 0 bases short, with 9 bases between. There are 15 residues in the CDR3. Here the CDR3 DNA reads TGTGCCAGCAGCTTAGACGGGACATTGAACACTGAAGCTTTCTTT. Translation gives CASSLDGTLNTEAFF.

V and J are TRBV27 and TRBJ2-3; TRBD2 aligns across 7 bases. V lost 5 bases to trimming and J lost 0 bases; unmatched junction nucleotides: 8. The CDR3 length is 16 residues. Germline V gene sequence: CDR1 MNHEY, CDR2 SMNVEV (reference sequence). The CDR3 nucleotides read TGTGCCAGCAGTGGGGAGGGAGGTGGGAGCACAGATACGCAGTATTTT. Encoded protein: CASSGEGGGSTDTQYF.

The chain carries TRBV9 and TRBJ2-7; D perhaps matches TRBD1 (5 bases). V gave up 3 bases and J gave up 3 bases, with 13 bases separating them. Looked up from germline, CDR1 is SGDLS and CDR2 is YYNGEE. The CDR3 covers 14 residues. The CDR3 reads CASSEDSRVYEQYF. The CDR3 bases are TGTGCCAGCAGCGAAGACAGTCGGGTCTACGAGCAGTACTTC.

The chain recombines TRBV27 with TRBJ1-3; weak D call: TRBD1 (5 bases). V was cut by 6 bases and J by 0 bases, with 9 bases left in between. Germline V lookup: CDR1 MNHEY, CDR2 SMNVEV (reference sequence). This CDR3 is 14 amino acids long. DNA of the CDR3: TGTGCCAGCAGGGGGGTGGGCTCTGGAAACACCATATATTTT. It translates to CASRGVGSGNTIYF.

The gene calls are TRBV27 and TRBJ2-3; D not resolved. Germline V gives CDR1 MNHEY, CDR2 SMNVEV (reference sequence). V was clipped by 0 bases and J by 1 base, with 11 bases between them. The CDR3 is 16 residues long. The CDR3 sequence is CASSLSRSGGTDTQYF. The CDR3 nucleotides are TGTGCCAGCAGTTTATCGCGTAGTGGGGGCACAGATACGCAGTATTTT.